What follows are 14 T cell receptor beta chains derived from one specimen sequenced in a study of cytomegalovirus exposure and HLA in healthy donors. PCR employed 60 Vbeta and 13 Jbeta primers. Generated by immunoSEQ multiplex PCR, the TCRdb table keeps only in-frame clones and is missing some. Of approximately 150,000 clones in the sample, approximately 84% were seen once. Sequenced sample: PBMCs. These receptors were obtained from a woman aged 55-70 years in good health and CMV-seropositive.

The chain is built from TRBV5-1 and TRBJ2-2; TRBD2 matches at 14 bases. J was trimmed by 3 bases and V by 0 bases; bases with no gene match: 7. The length of the CDR3 is 19 residues. Looked up from germline, CDR1 is SGHRS and CDR2 is YFSETQ. CDR3 protein: CASSLGQGLAGVDTGELFF. The CDR3 coding sequence is TGCGCCAGCAGCTTGGGGCAGGGACTAGCGGGAGTCGACACCGGGGAGCTGTTTTTT.

This chain links TRBV5-1 with TRBJ1-2; maybe TRBD1 (6 bases). The V end was cut by 2 bases, the J end by 8 bases, with 19 bases between. This CDR3 region has 15 residues. The germline gives CDR1 SGHRS, CDR2 YFSETQ. As DNA, the CDR3 is TGCGCCAGCAGCTTACAGACAGGTACCACTGGAGGCTACACCTTC. Translated, it gives CASSLQTGTTGGYTF.

Only a few counts were recorded for this clone. This chain links TRBV5-1 with TRBJ1-4; TRBD1 aligns across 7 bases. V shed 5 bases and J 0 bases; nucleotides not matched to a gene: 7. Germline values: CDR1 SGHRS, CDR2 YFSETQ. This CDR3 spans 16 amino acids. The CDR3 nucleotides read TGCGCCAGCAGGGGACAGAGTGCCACAACTAATGAAAAACTGTTTTTT. As protein: CASRGQSATTNEKLFF.

The chain links TRBV19 to TRBJ2-2, with D possibly TRBD2 on 6 matching bases. The germline CDR1 and CDR2 sequences are LNHDA and SQIVND (reference sequence). V dropped 4 bases and J dropped 3 bases, with 18 bases sitting between them. CDR3 length equals 17 residues. CDR3 nucleotide sequence: TGTGCCAGTAGTAGAAGACTAGAAGGGACGGACACCGGGGAGCTGTTTTTT. This sequence encodes CASSRRLEGTDTGELFF.

This rearrangement joins TRBV10-3 to TRBJ2-2, with TRBD2 identical over 9 bases. Germline CDR1 and CDR2: ENHRY and SYGVKD. The CDR3 is made up of 16 amino acids. The junction had 6 bases not matched to a gene; V was cut back by 2 bases and J by 5 bases. The CDR3 coding sequence is TGTGCCATCAGTGAGAGGGCTAGCGGGGATACCGGGGAGCTGTTTTTT. Amino acid sequence: CAISERASGDTGELFF.

The CDR3 DNA is TGTGCCAGCAGTGAAGCACCTCTCCGGCGGACTAGCGGGAGGGGGCATGAGCAGTTCTTC. As protein: CASSEAPLRRTSGRGHEQFF. The chain has TRBV6-1 and TRBJ2-1; 15 nucleotides line up with TRBD2. CDR1 is MNHNS and CDR2 is SASEGT in the germline V gene. This CDR3 spans 20 amino acids. V trimming: 0 bases; J trimming: 8 bases; junction bases outside the gene matches: 14.

The rearrangement links TRBV4-2 to TRBJ2-6; the match to TRBD2 covers 8 bases. Trimming at V came to 6 bases and at J to 1 base, leaving 8 bases not matched to a gene. Germline values: CDR1 LGHNA, CDR2 YNFKEQ. There are 17 residues in the CDR3. The CDR3 sequence: CASRTVAGFSGANVLTF. The CDR3 nucleotides are TGTGCCAGCAGAACAGTAGCGGGATTTTCTGGGGCCAACGTCCTGACTTTC.

V and J are TRBV7-8 and TRBJ2-3; TRBD1 matches at 8 bases. The CDR3 is 14 amino acids. V lost 5 bases and J lost 6; bases outside the gene matches: 7. Germline CDR1 SGHVS, CDR2 FQNEAQ. DNA for the CDR3: TGTGCCAGCAGCCCCAGGACAGGGCCCGATACGCAGTATTTT. Its translation is CASSPRTGPDTQYF.

This chain links TRBV10-3 with TRBJ2-5; D remains ambiguous. Germline V gene sequence: CDR1 ENHRY, CDR2 SYGVKD. This CDR3 is 12 amino acids long. The V and J ends lost 2 bases and 3 bases respectively, with 4 bases between them. The CDR3 nucleotides read TGTGCCATCAGTGAGCAGGAAGAGACCCAGTACTTC. Its protein is CAISEQEETQYF.

The genes are TRBV10-3 and TRBJ2-2; the D gene is possibly TRBD2 (5 bases). The germline V and J ends were trimmed by 6 bases and 3 bases, with 8 bases remaining between them. This CDR3 comprises 13 residues. Germline lookup yields CDR1 ENHRY and CDR2 SYGVKD. CDR3 bases: TGTGCCATCAGAGAGGGAGACACCGGGGAGCTGTTTTTT. Its protein product is CAIREGDTGELFF.

V usage is TRBV6-1 and J usage is TRBJ1-1; TRBD1 agrees at 9 bases. This CDR3 region has 17 residues. CDR1 is MNHNS, CDR2 SASEGT, per germline. The J segment lost 5 bases and the V segment lost 4 bases, leaving 14 bases of the junction unmatched. CDR3 in DNA: TGTGCCAGCAGTGTGAAGGGAGGGGACAGGGTAAATACTGAAGCTTTCTTT. This sequence encodes CASSVKGGDRVNTEAFF.

The rearrangement joins TRBV18 to TRBJ1-1, with TRBD1 matching over 8 bases. The CDR3 is 14 residues long. In germline, CDR1 is KGHSH, CDR2 LQKENI. After removal of 5 bases from V and 0 bases from J, the junction contained 2 bases not matched to a gene. CDR3 residues: CASSGTGMNTEAFF. The CDR3 coding sequence is TGTGCCAGCTCAGGGACAGGAATGAACACTGAAGCTTTCTTT. Full variable domain (missing parts from reference TRBV18 and TRBJ1-1): NAGVMQNPRHLVRRRGQEARLRCSPMKGHSHVYWYRQLPEEGLKFMVYLQKENIIDESGMPKERFSAEFPKEGPSILRIQQVVRGDSAAYFCASSGTGMNTEAFFGQGTRLTVV.

This chain links TRBV7-2 with TRBJ1-1; the D is unclear. There are 12 residues in the CDR3. V dropped 3 bases and J dropped 1 base, with 3 bases sitting between them. Germline CDR1 and CDR2: SGHTA and FQGNSA. The CDR3 here is CASSFSNTEAFF. The DNA for the CDR3 is TGTGCCAGCAGCTTCTCGAACACTGAAGCTTTCTTT.

The gene calls are TRBV27 and TRBJ2-2, with 7 bases matching TRBD1. Germline-derived CDR1 and CDR2 are MNHEY and SMNVEV (reference sequence). This CDR3 region has 14 residues. V gave up 4 bases and J gave up 6 bases; unmatched junction bases: 5. As DNA, the CDR3 is TGTGCCAGCAGTTCGTCGGACAGGCCCGGGGAGCTGTTTTTT. This codes for CASSSSDRPGELFF.